This TCR beta chain was found in a study of control samples from healthy donors and cancer patients. Libraries were prepared by immunoSEQ multiplex PCR; TCRdb keeps only in-frame clonotypes and omits some of them. This table holds approximately 150,000 clones, roughly 86% found once. Germline values: CDR1 MDHEN, CDR2 SYDVKM. CDR3 length: 14 amino acids. V was pared by 4 bases and J by 3 bases, with 4 bases of the junction left unmatched. This clonotype originated in a man aged 45-60 years with head and neck cancer. Input material: PBMCs. The chain recombines TRBV28 with TRBJ1-1, with TRBD1 identical over 8 bases. CDR3 DNA: TGTGCCAGCAGTTCAGGACAGGGCGACACTGAAGCTTTCTTT. It codes for CASSSGQGDTEAFF.